The T cell receptor (beta chain) described here comes from a study of vaccination and CD4 T cells after COVID-19. The treatment denotes: roughly 11-day PBMC culture with coronavirus spike peptide pools or control peptides (ViraFEST assay). ViraFEST relied on peptide pools to expand antigen-specific T cells; the TCRs were sequenced afterward. Notes on this clonotype: Its target is not known.

Germline CDR1 and CDR2: KGHSH and LQKENI. The V gene end was trimmed by 6 bases and the J gene end by 5 bases; junction bases not matched to a gene: 7. The CDR3 spans 14 residues. Researchers used the Oncomine TCR Beta short-read assay to sequence DNA from cultured CD4+ T cells. Cultures of CD4+ T cells served as the source for extracting genomic DNA. TCRdb processed the PCR reads anew with MiXCR; each CDR3 protein has one entry. Altogether 17,000 or so distinct CDR3 sequences are present, approximately 55% being singletons, with the ten largest covering over 7.5%. Findings and limits, study-wide: Rising from roughly 21 to 40, the median of SARS-CoV-2-reactive clonotypes did not change significantly. Spike mono-reactive status applied to 304 of 307 vaccine-specific clones in convalescent patients.

This chain joins TRBV18 and TRBJ1-5, with 7 bases identical to TRBD1. This clonotype was sampled from a human donor who had recovered from COVID-19. Sequenced material: CD4+ T cells from blood, cultured in vitro. The CDR3 nucleotides read TGTGCCAGCTCGTACGGACAGGATGATCAGCCCCAGCATTTT. This sequence encodes CASSYGQDDQPQHF.